Included here is one T cell receptor (beta chain) sequence, with context. No antigen is known for it. A fixed DNA input of about 0.35 ug was used per bulk PBMC sample. The data were produced by immunoSEQ multiplex PCR, yet TCRdb's version contains in-frame clones alone and is incomplete. Here the sample spans more than 8,500 clones, around 85% being singletons. These data belong to a study of blood T cell dynamics during melanoma immunotherapy. Study-wide findings and caveats: Clones driving repertoire changes may be melanoma-specific or general immune activation.

Time point in this sample: pre-treatment baseline. Trimming stripped 2 bases from V and 0 bases from J, with 17 bases between. This CDR3 region has 17 residues. Germline CDR1 and CDR2: SGHAT and FQDESV (reference sequence). The chain employs TRBV11-1 and TRBJ2-7, with D maybe TRBD2 (6 bases). The clonotype originates from a human donor with melanoma. The source was blood, collected from a patient treated with checkpoint blockade. For the CDR3, the DNA is TGTGCCAGCAGCTTACGGGGAGGACGACCCTTCTCCTACGAGCAGTACTTC. It encodes CASSLRGGRPFSYEQYF.